One and the same sample provided the 7 T cell receptor beta chains below, sequenced in a study of immune cell composition in non-small cell lung cancer. Profiling relied on immunoSEQ multiplex PCR, and the TCRdb table lists in-frame clones only, not all of them. The sample carries some 15,000 clones, about 85% recorded once. The material sequenced was lung tumor tissue. These receptors all stem from a human donor with non-small cell lung cancer.

This clone was picked up one time. The V call is TRBV9, the J call TRBJ2-3; no clear D. The V end was cut by 0 bases, the J end by 3 bases, with 5 bases between. This CDR3 contains 13 residues. In germline, CDR1 is SGDLS, CDR2 YYNGEE. This chain's CDR3 is CASSVAPTDTQYF. The CDR3 region has the DNA TGTGCCAGCAGCGTAGCTCCTACAGATACGCAGTATTTT. Full variable domain (missing parts from reference TRBV9 and TRBJ2-3): DSGVTQTPKHLITATGQRVTLRCSPRSGDLSVYWYQQSLDQGLQFLIQYYNGEERAKGNILERFSAQQFPDLHSELNLSSLELGDSALYFCASSVAPTDTQYFGPGTRLTVL.

This chain connects TRBV29-1 to TRBJ2-3; 8 bases align to TRBD2. This CDR3 is built from 14 residues. With V trimmed by 5 bases and J by 0 bases, 4 bases remained unmatched. Germline CDR1 SQVTM, CDR2 ANQGSEA. This CDR3 reads CSVYAGGSTDTQYF. The CDR3 region has the DNA TGCAGCGTTTACGCGGGAGGAAGCACAGATACGCAGTATTTT.

The V and J genes are TRBV30 and TRBJ2-1, with 10 bases aligning to TRBD2. The CDR3 length is 15 residues. V dropped 4 bases and J dropped 7; count of bases not matched to a gene: 10. The germline CDR1 and CDR2 sequences are GTSNPN and SVGIG (reference sequence). The CDR3 DNA follows: TGTGCCTGGATTAAGGTAGCGGGAGGAGGGAATGAGCAGTTCTTC. Translation: CAWIKVAGGGNEQFF.

The rearrangement links TRBV2 to TRBJ2-3; possibly TRBD2 for D (6 bases). Germline CDR1 is SNHLY and CDR2 is FYNNEI. The ends were cut back, 11 bases at V and 4 bases at J, with 10 bases in the middle. The CDR3 has 11 amino acids. The CDR3 is CACSGADTQYF. DNA for the CDR3: TGTGCCTGCTCGGGGGCAGATACGCAGTATTTT.

This clone was detected a few times. The DNA for the CDR3 is TGTGCCAGCAGCTACACCCCCGGAGGGTACGAGCAGTACTTC. This sequence encodes CASSYTPGGYEQYF. The chain joins TRBV2 to TRBJ2-7, with D perhaps TRBD2 (6 bases). This CDR3 comprises 14 residues. The V gene lost 6 bases and the J gene lost 4 bases, with 16 bases spanning the gap. The germline gives CDR1 SNHLY, CDR2 FYNNEI. Based on the CDR3 plus reference TRBV2 and TRBJ2-7, the full variable domain is EPEVTQTPSHQVTQMGQEVILRCVPISNHLYFYWYRQILGQKVEFLVSFYNNEISEKSEIFDDQFSVERPDGSNFTLKIRSTKLEDSAMYFCASSYTPGGYEQYFGPGTRLTVT.

The chain has TRBV28 and TRBJ1-1, with D possibly being TRBD1 (5 bases). V was clipped by 8 bases and J by 1 base, with 17 bases between them. The CDR3 extends over 15 amino acids. Looked up from germline, CDR1 is MDHEN and CDR2 is SYDVKM. CDR3 DNA: TGTGCCAGCGGAACATGGGACGGACGGAACACTGAAGCTTTCTTT. It encodes CASGTWDGRNTEAFF. The whole variable domain, remainder taken from reference TRBV28 and TRBJ1-1, is DVKVTQSSRYLVKRTGEKVFLECVQDMDHENMFWYRQDPGLGLRLIYFSYDVKMKEKGDIPEGYSVSREKKERFSLILESASTNQTSMYLCASGTWDGRNTEAFFGQGTRLTVV.

This clone was detected only once. V and J are TRBV19 and TRBJ2-1; 9 bases align to TRBD1. V trimming: 3 bases; J trimming: 9 bases; junction bases outside the gene matches: 9. From germline, CDR1 is LNHDA and CDR2 SQIVND (reference sequence). The CDR3 covers 15 residues. The CDR3 region is CASSMDRGLYGEQFF. The CDR3 bases are TGTGCCAGTAGTATGGACAGGGGCTTGTATGGTGAGCAGTTCTTC.